The entry below gives a single T cell receptor beta chain sequence along with its context. Its antigen is still unknown. Unmatched junction bases numbered 6, after V lost 4 bases and J lost 2 bases. Germline CDR1 reads SGDLS; CDR2 reads YYNGEE. The length of the CDR3 is 14 residues. The record originates from a study of T-cell reconstitution after alpha-beta-depleted transplantation in children. The TCRbeta library was prepared with unique molecular identifiers. TCRdb called the PCR reads again in MiXCR, with one record for every CDR3 protein. This table holds about 460,000 distinct CDR3 sequences, roughly an eighth found once. Findings and limits, study-wide: In patients about two months after transplant, alpha-beta T cells reportedly arose from several hundred expanded graft clones.

Material: PBMCs, mostly from graft donor cells, obtained 180 days after TCRalphabeta/CD19-depleted stem cell transplant. This receptor was taken from a female patient aged 2-10 years who had a stem cell transplant for aplastic anemia, so the T cells may come from the graft donor. V and J are TRBV9 and TRBJ2-7; 7 nucleotides agree with TRBD2. The CDR3 is CASSWGGVPYEQYF. CDR3 sequence (DNA): TGTGCCAGCAGCTGGGGGGGAGTCCCCTACGAGCAGTACTTC.